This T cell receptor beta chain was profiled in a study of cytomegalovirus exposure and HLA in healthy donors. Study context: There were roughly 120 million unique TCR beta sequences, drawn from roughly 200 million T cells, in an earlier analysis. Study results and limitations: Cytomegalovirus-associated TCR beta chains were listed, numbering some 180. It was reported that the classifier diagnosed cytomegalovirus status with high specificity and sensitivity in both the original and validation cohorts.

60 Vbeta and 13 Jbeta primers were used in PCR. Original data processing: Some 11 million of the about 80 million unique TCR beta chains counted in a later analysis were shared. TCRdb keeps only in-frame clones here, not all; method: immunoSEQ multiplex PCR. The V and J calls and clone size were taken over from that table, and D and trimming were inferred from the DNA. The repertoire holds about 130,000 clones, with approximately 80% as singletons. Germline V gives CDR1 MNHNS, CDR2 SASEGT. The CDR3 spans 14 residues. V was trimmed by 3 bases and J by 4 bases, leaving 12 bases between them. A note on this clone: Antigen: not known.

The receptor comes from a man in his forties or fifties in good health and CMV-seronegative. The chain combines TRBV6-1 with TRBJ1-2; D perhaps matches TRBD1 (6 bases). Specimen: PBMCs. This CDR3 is CASSEPGVLYGYTF. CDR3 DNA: TGTGCCAGCAGTGAGCCAGGGGTTCTCTATGGCTACACCTTC.